Shown below are 18 T cell receptor beta chains from a single sample sequenced in a study of early T cells in non-severe SARS-CoV-2 infection (dated by TCRdb to the early 2020s). The library relied on 5' RACE. For sequencing, a NextSeq 500 was employed. TCRdb cleaned the public reads at Q25 with fastp, built clones with MiXCR and kept in-frame beta chains. Merged by CDR3 protein, the rows form single entries marked with the most common genes and DNA. The sample yields approximately 30,000 distinct CDR3 sequences; 4% to 5% were counted once. In total, the top ten clones hold 7.9% of the sample. What was sequenced was whole blood. The source is an adult who was a healthcare worker with PCR-confirmed SARS-CoV-2 infection or an uninfected control (not recorded which).

This clonotype was seen a handful of times. The rearrangement uses TRBV9 and TRBJ2-7, with D unresolved. The length of the CDR3 is 16 residues. Trimming left V 0 bases short and J 5 bases short, with 18 bases between. The V gene's germline CDR1 is SGDLS and CDR2 YYNGEE. CDR3 nucleotide sequence: TGTGCCAGCAGCGTAGGGTCCCAGGTTCCTCTCCACGAGCAGTACTTC. Encoded protein: CASSVGSQVPLHEQYF. Full variable domain (missing parts from reference TRBV9 and TRBJ2-7): DSGVTQTPKHLITATGQRVTLRCSPRSGDLSVYWYQQSLDQGLQFLIQYYNGEERAKGNILERFSAQQFPDLHSELNLSSLELGDSALYFCASSVGSQVPLHEQYFGPGTRLTVT.

This clonotype was seen many times. V usage is TRBV7-2 and J usage is TRBJ2-2; 9 bases agree with TRBD1. The CDR3 is 15 amino acids. CDR1 and CDR2 from the germline V gene are SGHTA and FQGNSA. The V and J ends lost 1 base and 6 bases, in that order; junction bases with no gene match: 3. CDR3 sequence (DNA): TGTGCCAGCAGCTTAGGGGGACAGGGCCCCGGGGAGCTGTTTTTT. Amino acids: CASSLGGQGPGELFF. Supplemented by reference TRBV7-2 and TRBJ2-2, the full variable domain reads GAGVSQSPSNKVTEKGKDVELRCDPISGHTALYWYRQSLGQGLEFLIYFQGNSAPDKSGLPSDRFSAERTGGSVSTLTIQRTQQEDSAVYLCASSLGGQGPGELFFGEGSRLTVL.

The CDR3 coding sequence is TGCAGTGCTAGAGATCCCTTCGAGGGAGTAGGAGAGACCCAGTACTTC. Its protein product is CSARDPFEGVGETQYF. This rearrangement joins TRBV20-1 to TRBJ2-5, with D perhaps TRBD2 (5 bases). The CDR3 extends over 16 amino acids. V gave up 0 bases and J gave up 4 bases, with 18 bases separating them. The V gene's germline CDR1 is DFQATT and CDR2 SNEGSKA (reference sequence).

This clonotype was detected ten times or more. V usage is TRBV27 and J usage is TRBJ1-1; 7 bases align to TRBD1. The V gene end was trimmed by 9 bases and the J gene end by 5 bases; junction bases not matched to a gene: 9. CDR1 and CDR2 (germline): MNHEY, SMNVEV (reference sequence). The CDR3 extends over 13 amino acids. The CDR3 DNA sequence: TGTGCCAGTAAAGACAGGGCGAGGACTGAAGCTTTCTTT. Translation gives CASKDRARTEAFF.

This clonotype was picked up many times. The gene calls are TRBV5-5 and TRBJ2-1; 11 bases fit TRBD1. The V segment lost 1 base and the J segment 9 bases; nucleotides outside the gene matches: 9. The CDR3 has 16 residues. Germline lookup yields CDR1 SGHKS and CDR2 YYEKEE (reference sequence). CDR3 coding DNA: TGTGCCAGCAGCTTGATCGGACAGGGGGCGTGGAGTGAGCAGTTCTTC. Translating gives CASSLIGQGAWSEQFF.

At least ten counts were recorded for this clonotype. The chain has TRBV5-1 and TRBJ2-6; D possibly corresponds to TRBD1 (5 bases). The CDR3 length is 18 residues. The V gene's germline CDR1 is SGHRS and CDR2 YFSETQ. Trimming removed 3 bases at V and 0 bases at J, with 16 bases between. CDR3 DNA: TGCGCCAGCAGCTCAGATGGGGCGGTGAGCTCTGGGGCCAACGTCCTGACTTTC. It yields the protein CASSSDGAVSSGANVLTF.

This clonotype was seen at least ten times. The chain is built from TRBV4-3 and TRBJ2-7, with D possibly matching TRBD1 (6 bases). Per germline, CDR1 LGHNA and CDR2 YSLEER. V lost 0 bases and J 1 base, leaving 10 bases between the germline ends. This CDR3 has 15 amino acids. The CDR3 DNA is TGCGCCAGCAGCCAAGAATCGACAGGTTCCTACGAGCAGTACTTC. Encoded protein: CASSQESTGSYEQYF.

On this clonotype: Since a much larger clone is just one base distant, this may be a read error. The rearrangement joins TRBV7-6 to TRBJ2-3; D is ambiguous. Germline V CDR1 and CDR2: SGHVS, FNYEAQ. V shed 8 bases and J shed 4 bases, with 13 bases lying between them. This CDR3 has 13 residues. CDR3 sequence reads: CASGPPLADTQYF. The CDR3 coding sequence is TGTGCCAGCGGCCCCCCATTGGCAGATACGCAGTATTTT.

This clonotype was picked up many times. The chain is built from TRBV20-1 and TRBJ2-1, with D maybe TRBD2 (6 bases). Trimming removed 6 bases from V and 7 bases from J, with 19 bases in between. The germline CDR1 and CDR2 sequences are DFQATT and SNEGSKA (reference sequence). The CDR3 runs 14 residues. CDR3 amino acids: CSAPTPPGGNEQFF. CDR3 coding DNA: TGCAGTGCCCCGACACCTCCCGGGGGTAATGAGCAGTTCTTC.

Ten or more counts support this clonotype. This chain joins TRBV12-3 or TRBV12-4 and TRBJ2-5; 13 nucleotides align to TRBD2. Losses at the gene ends were 3 bases for V and 2 bases for J; bases not matched to a gene: 3. This CDR3 has 16 amino acids. The CDR3 nucleotides are TGTGCCAGCAGTTTCCGACTAGCGGGGGGACAAGAGACCCAGTACTTC. The encoded protein is CASSFRLAGGQETQYF.

The V and J genes are TRBV7-9 and TRBJ2-2, with TRBD1 identical over 7 bases. V lost 5 bases to trimming and J lost 5 bases; unmatched junction nucleotides: 11. CDR3 length: 16 amino acids. Germline V CDR1 and CDR2: SEHNR, FQNEAQ (reference sequence). CDR3 DNA sequence: TGTGCCAGCAGCCGGATCAGGGGGACGGGTACCGGGGAGCTGTTTTTT. Its translation: CASSRIRGTGTGELFF.

The rearrangement joins TRBV10-3 to TRBJ2-5; TRBD2 matches at 13 bases. In germline, CDR1 is ENHRY, CDR2 SYGVKD. This CDR3 has 13 residues. The V gene end was trimmed by 10 bases and the J gene end by 3 bases; junction bases not matched to a gene: 2. CDR3 in DNA: TGTGCCACGGGGACTAGCGGGGAAGAGACCCAGTACTTC. This codes for CATGTSGEETQYF.

This clonotype was seen many times. This chain connects TRBV19 to TRBJ2-1; 12 bases agree with TRBD1. CDR1 and CDR2 (germline): LNHDA, SQIVND (reference sequence). The CDR3 runs 18 residues. V lost 5 bases, J lost 2 bases, and 10 bases stayed unmatched. The CDR3: CASSSLRDRGPAYNEQFF. The CDR3 DNA is TGTGCCAGTAGTTCTCTCAGGGACAGGGGGCCTGCCTACAATGAGCAGTTCTTC. The full variable domain, with the rest looked up from reference TRBV19 and TRBJ2-1, is DGGITQSPKYLFRKEGQNVTLSCEQNLNHDAMYWYRQDPGQGLRLIYYSQIVNDFQKGDIAEGYSVSREKKESFPLTVTSAQKNPTAFYLCASSSLRDRGPAYNEQFFGPGTRLTVL.

This clonotype was picked up a small number of times. The chain couples TRBV6-5 to TRBJ2-3; TRBD1 might be the D (5 bases). CDR3 size: 15 residues. Germline V CDR1 and CDR2: MNHEY, SVGAGI. The V end lost 9 bases, the J end lost 1 base, and 17 bases lay between the germline ends. CDR3 loop: CASSFSGAGTDTQYF. For the CDR3, the DNA is TGTGCCAGTTCCTTCTCTGGGGCGGGCACAGATACGCAGTATTTT.

In this sample, this clonotype turned up many times. The genes are TRBV28 and TRBJ2-1, with 9 bases identical to TRBD1. Germline loops: CDR1 MDHEN, CDR2 SYDVKM. The CDR3 consists of 18 residues. With V trimmed by 3 bases and J by 0 bases, 9 bases remained unmatched. CDR3 in amino acids: CASSFSVLGQGSYNEQFF. The CDR3 DNA is TGTGCCAGCAGTTTCAGTGTGTTGGGACAGGGCTCCTACAATGAGCAGTTCTTC.

This clonotype was counted at least ten times. The chain couples TRBV28 to TRBJ2-5; TRBD1 might be the D (5 bases). The CDR3 is made up of 17 amino acids. Trimming pared 3 bases from V and 3 bases from J, leaving 20 bases between. The V gene's germline CDR1 is MDHEN and CDR2 SYDVKM. The chain's CDR3 is CASSFDPSRGLKETQYF. Here the CDR3 DNA reads TGTGCCAGCAGTTTTGACCCCAGTAGGGGTTTAAAAGAGACCCAGTACTTC. The variable domain in full, completed from reference TRBV28 and TRBJ2-5, reads DVKVTQSSRYLVKRTGEKVFLECVQDMDHENMFWYRQDPGLGLRLIYFSYDVKMKEKGDIPEGYSVSREKKERFSLILESASTNQTSMYLCASSFDPSRGLKETQYFGPGTRLLVL.

This clonotype turned up a few times. V is TRBV12-3 or TRBV12-4 and J is TRBJ1-1, with D tentatively TRBD1 (6 bases). The CDR3 has 16 residues. The V end was cut by 6 bases, the J end by 2 bases, with 19 bases between. CDR3 protein: CASSPGQGRDNTEAFF. The CDR3 bases are TGTGCCAGCAGCCCGGGGCAGGGGAGAGATAACACTGAAGCTTTCTTT.

This clonotype showed up many times. The chain is built from TRBV3-1 and TRBJ2-7; D is undetermined. Looked up from germline, CDR1 is LGHDT and CDR2 is YNNKEL (reference sequence). There are 14 residues in the CDR3. V lost 1 base to trimming and J lost 2 bases, with 9 bases between them. This chain's CDR3 is CASSQGPDTYEQYF. CDR3 DNA: TGTGCCAGCAGCCAAGGTCCAGATACCTACGAGCAGTACTTC.